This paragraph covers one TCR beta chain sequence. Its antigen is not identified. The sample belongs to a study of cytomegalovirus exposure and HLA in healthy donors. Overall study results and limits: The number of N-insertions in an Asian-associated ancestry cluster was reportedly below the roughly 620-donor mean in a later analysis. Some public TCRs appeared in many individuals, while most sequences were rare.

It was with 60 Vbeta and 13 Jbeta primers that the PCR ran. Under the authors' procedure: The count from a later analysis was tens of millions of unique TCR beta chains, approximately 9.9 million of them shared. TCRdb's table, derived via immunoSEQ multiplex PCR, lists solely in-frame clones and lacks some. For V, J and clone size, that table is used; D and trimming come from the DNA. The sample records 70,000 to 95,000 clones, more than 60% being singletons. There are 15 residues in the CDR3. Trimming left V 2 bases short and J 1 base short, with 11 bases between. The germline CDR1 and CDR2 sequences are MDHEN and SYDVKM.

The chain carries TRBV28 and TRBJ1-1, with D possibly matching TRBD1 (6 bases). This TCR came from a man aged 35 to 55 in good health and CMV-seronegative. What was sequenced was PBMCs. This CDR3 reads CASSLAGAGNTEAFF. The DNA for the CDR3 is TGTGCCAGCAGTTTAGCAGGGGCTGGGAACACTGAAGCTTTCTTT.